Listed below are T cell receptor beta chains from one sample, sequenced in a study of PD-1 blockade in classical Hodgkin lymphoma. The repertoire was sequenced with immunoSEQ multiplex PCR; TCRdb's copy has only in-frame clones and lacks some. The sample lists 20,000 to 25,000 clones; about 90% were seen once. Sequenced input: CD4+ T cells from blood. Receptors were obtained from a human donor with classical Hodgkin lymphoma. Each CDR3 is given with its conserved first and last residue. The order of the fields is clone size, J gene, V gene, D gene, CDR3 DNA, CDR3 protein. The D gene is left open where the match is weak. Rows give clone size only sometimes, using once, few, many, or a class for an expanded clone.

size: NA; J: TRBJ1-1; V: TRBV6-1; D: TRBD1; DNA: TGTGCCAGCAGTGAAAGACAGGGCCGGTCTGAAGCTTTCTTT; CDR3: CASSERQGRSEAFF
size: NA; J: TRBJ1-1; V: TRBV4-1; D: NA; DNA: TGCGCCAGCAGCCAAGAAGGCTGGACTCAAGGAGAAGCTTTCTTT; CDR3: CASSQEGWTQGEAFF
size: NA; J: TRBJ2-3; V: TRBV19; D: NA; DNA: TGTGCCAGTGGGACTAGCACAGATACGCAGTATTTT; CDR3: CASGTSTDTQYF
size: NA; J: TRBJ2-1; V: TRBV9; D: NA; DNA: TGTGCCAGCAGCGTAGCTCCCAGCTCCTACAATGAGCAGTTCTTC; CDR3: CASSVAPSSYNEQFF
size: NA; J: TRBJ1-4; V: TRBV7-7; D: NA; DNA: TGTGCCAGCAGCTTGGGGGCGGATAGGTACGAAAAACTGTTTTTT; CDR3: CASSLGADRYEKLFF
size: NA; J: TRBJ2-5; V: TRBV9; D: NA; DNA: TGTGCCAGCAGCGTAGCGGGCGGAGTGGAGACCCAGTACTTC; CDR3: CASSVAGGVETQYF
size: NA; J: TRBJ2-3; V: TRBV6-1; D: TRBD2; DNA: TGTGCCAGCAGTGAAGCGCTAACTAGCGGGGGTACGCAGTATTTT; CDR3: CASSEALTSGGTQYF
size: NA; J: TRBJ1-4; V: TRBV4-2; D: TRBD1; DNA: TGTGCCAGCAGCCAAGAGGGAGGGGGCATGGCTAATGAAAAACTGTTTTTT; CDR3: CASSQEGGGMANEKLFF
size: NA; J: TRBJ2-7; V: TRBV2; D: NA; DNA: TGTGCCAGCAGGGGGATCGGCAGGATCGGGCAGTACTTC; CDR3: CASRGIGRIGQYF
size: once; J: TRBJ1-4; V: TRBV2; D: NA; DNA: TGTGCCAGCAGTGATCTTACTCGGCAGACAACTAATGAAAAACTGTTTTTT; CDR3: CASSDLTRQTTNEKLFF
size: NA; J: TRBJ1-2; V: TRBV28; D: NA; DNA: TGTGCCAGCCGAGATAACTATGGCTACACCTTC; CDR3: CASRDNYGYTF
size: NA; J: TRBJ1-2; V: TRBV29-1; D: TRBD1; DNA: TGCAGCACACGCGACAGGGGGCTAGGTGGCTACACCTTC; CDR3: CSTRDRGLGGYTF
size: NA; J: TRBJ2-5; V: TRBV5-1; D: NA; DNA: TGCGCCAGCAGCTTGGCCCCCCGGCCCCAAGAGACCCAGTACTTC; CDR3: CASSLAPRPQETQYF
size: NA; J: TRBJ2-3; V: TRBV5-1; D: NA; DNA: TGCGCCAGCAGCTTAATTAAAGGGAACACAGATACGCAGTATTTT; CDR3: CASSLIKGNTDTQYF
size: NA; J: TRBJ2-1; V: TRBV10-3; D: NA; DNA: TGTGCCATGGGAGGGGGCTCCTACAATGAGCAGTTCTTC; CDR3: CAMGGGSYNEQFF
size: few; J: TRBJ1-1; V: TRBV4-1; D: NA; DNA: TGCGCCAGCAGCCAAGACGGGGCGAACACTGAAGCTTTCTTT; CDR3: CASSQDGANTEAFF
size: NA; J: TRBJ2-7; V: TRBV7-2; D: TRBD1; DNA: TGTGCCAGCAGCGCGACACCGGGACAGGTATCCTACGAGCAGTACTTC; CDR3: CASSATPGQVSYEQYF
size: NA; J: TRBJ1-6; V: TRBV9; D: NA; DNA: TGTGCCAGCAGCGTAGGACAAAGAGATTCACCCCTCCACTTT; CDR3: CASSVGQRDSPLHF
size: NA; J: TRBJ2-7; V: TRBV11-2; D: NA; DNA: TGTGCCAGCAGCCTGAGTACTAGAAGGTACGAGCAGTACTTC; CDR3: CASSLSTRRYEQYF
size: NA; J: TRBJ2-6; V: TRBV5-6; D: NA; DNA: TGTGCCAGCAGCTTGGAGGGGCCTGGGGCCAACGTCCTGACTTTC; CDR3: CASSLEGPGANVLTF
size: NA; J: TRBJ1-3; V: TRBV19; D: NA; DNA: TGTGCCAGTAGTGTTTCCGACTCATTCGGAGGAAACACCATATATTTT; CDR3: CASSVSDSFGGNTIYF
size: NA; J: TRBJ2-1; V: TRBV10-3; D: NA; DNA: TGTGCCATCAGGCAGGGTGAGAATGAGCAGTTCTTC; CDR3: CAIRQGENEQFF
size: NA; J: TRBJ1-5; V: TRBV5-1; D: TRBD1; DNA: TGCGCCAGCAGCTTGGGACAGGGGAGGAATCAGCCCCAGCATTTT; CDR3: CASSLGQGRNQPQHF
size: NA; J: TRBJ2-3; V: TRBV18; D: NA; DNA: TGTGCCAGCTCACCACTGACGGGGGCTAGCACAGATACGCAGTATTTT; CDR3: CASSPLTGASTDTQYF
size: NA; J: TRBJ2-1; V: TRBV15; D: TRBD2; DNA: TGTGCCACCAGCTCGGGACTAGAGGGTAATGAGCAGTTCTTC; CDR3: CATSSGLEGNEQFF
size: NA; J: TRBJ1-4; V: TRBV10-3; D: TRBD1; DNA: TGTGCCATCAGTGAGTCGGGAGGGGGCGCGGATGAAAAACTGTTTTTT; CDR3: CAISESGGGADEKLFF
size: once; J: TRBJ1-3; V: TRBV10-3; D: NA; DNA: TGTGCCATCAGTGTCGGCTACTCTGGAAACACCATATATTTT; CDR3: CAISVGYSGNTIYF
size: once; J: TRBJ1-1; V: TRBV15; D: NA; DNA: TGTGCCACCAGCAGAGATTCGGGAGAGCTAATCGAAGCTTTCTTT; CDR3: CATSRDSGELIEAFF
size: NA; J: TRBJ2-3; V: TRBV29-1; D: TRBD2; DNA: TGCAGCGGGGGGGAGACTAGCGGGAGCACAGATACGCAGTATTTT; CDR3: CSGGETSGSTDTQYF
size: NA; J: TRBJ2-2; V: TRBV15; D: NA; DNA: TGTGCCACCAGCAGATCGGTGGAAGGGGCCGGGGAGCTGTTTTTT; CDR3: CATSRSVEGAGELFF
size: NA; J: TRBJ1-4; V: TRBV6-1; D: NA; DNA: TGTGCCAGCAGTGTAGTAACCGGGGGCGGTAATGAAAAACTGTTTTTT; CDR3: CASSVVTGGGNEKLFF
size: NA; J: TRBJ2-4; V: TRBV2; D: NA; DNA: TGTGCCAGCACTTGGTCCGGGGGCATAGTGGACAAAAACATTCAGTACTTC; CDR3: CASTWSGGIVDKNIQYF
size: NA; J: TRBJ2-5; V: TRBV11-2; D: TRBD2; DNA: TGTGCCAGCAGGGGGCCCGGGACTAGCAGCGGGACCCAGTACTTC; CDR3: CASRGPGTSSGTQYF
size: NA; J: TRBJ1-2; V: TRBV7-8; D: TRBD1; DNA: TGTGCCAGCAGACCCGACAGGGGCTATGGCTACACCTTC; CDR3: CASRPDRGYGYTF
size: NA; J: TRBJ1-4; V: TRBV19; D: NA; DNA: TGTGCCAGTGGGATTGGAAGGGGCAGTTATAATGAAAAACTGTTTTTT; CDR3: CASGIGRGSYNEKLFF
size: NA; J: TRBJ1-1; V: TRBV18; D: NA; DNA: TGTGCCAGCTCACCAAGGCGTGGGAGCATGAACACTGAAGCTTTCTTT; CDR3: CASSPRRGSMNTEAFF
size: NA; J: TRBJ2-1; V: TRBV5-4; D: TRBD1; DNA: TGTGCCAGCAGCTCCCCTACAGGGGGCTCCTACAATGAGCAGTTCTTC; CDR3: CASSSPTGGSYNEQFF
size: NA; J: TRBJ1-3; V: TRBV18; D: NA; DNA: TGTGCCAGCTCACCACCGGACGGGGGAGCCTCTGGAAACACCATATATTTT; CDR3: CASSPPDGGASGNTIYF
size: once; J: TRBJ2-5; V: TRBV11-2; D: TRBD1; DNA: TGTGCCAGCAGCTTTGGGGACAGGGGCATTTCAGAGACCCAGTACTTC; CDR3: CASSFGDRGISETQYF
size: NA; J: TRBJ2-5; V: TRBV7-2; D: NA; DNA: TGTGCCAGCAGCTTAGTAACATCTCCCCAAGAGACCCAGTACTTC; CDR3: CASSLVTSPQETQYF
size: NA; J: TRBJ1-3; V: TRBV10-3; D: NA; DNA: TGTGCCATCAGACAGCCCCATGAGGGACCTGGAAACACCATATATTTT; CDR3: CAIRQPHEGPGNTIYF
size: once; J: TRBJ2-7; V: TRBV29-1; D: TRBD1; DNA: TGCAGCGTCGTTATAAACAACAGGGGTAGCGAGCAGTACTTC; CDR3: CSVVINNRGSEQYF
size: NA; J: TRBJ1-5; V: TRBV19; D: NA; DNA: TGTGCCAGTAGTATCGAGGGGTATAGCAATCAGCCCCAGCATTTT; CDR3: CASSIEGYSNQPQHF
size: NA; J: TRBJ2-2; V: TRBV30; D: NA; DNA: TGTGCCTGGAGTGTATCTTCGGCGGACACCGGGGAGCTGTTTTTT; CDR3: CAWSVSSADTGELFF
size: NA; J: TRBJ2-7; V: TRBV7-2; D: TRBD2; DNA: TGTGCCAGCAGCGTAGGGTGGGGGAGGGCCTACGAGCAGTACTTC; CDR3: CASSVGWGRAYEQYF
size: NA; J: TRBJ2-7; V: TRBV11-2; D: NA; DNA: TGTGCCAGCACTCAAGGGTACGAGCAGTACTTC; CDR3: CASTQGYEQYF
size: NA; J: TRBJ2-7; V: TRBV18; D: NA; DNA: TGTGCCAGCTCACCACCGAACGGGGAATACTACGAGCAGTACTTC; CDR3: CASSPPNGEYYEQYF
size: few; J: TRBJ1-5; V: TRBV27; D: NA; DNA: TGTGCCAGCAGTTTATATATGGGACAAGGGACCCTCCCGAATCAGCCCCAGCATTTT; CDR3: CASSLYMGQGTLPNQPQHF
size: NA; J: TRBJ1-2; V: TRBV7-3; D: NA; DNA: TGTGCCAGCAGCTTAAACGGGGGGCTCGGCTATGGCTACACCTTC; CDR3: CASSLNGGLGYGYTF
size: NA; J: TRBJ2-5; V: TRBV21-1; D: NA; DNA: TGTGCCAGCAGCAAAAGGGGCTATTGCAGGCCTAAAAGGGAGACCCAGTACTTC; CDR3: CASSKRGYCRPKRETQYF
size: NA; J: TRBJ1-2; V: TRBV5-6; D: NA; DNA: TGTGCCAGCAGCCCGGGACAAGGACCCTATGGCTACACCTTC; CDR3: CASSPGQGPYGYTF
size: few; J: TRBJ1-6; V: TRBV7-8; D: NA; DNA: TGTGCCAGCAGCTCCATCCAGAGAGAGGACTCACCCCTCCACTTT; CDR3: CASSSIQREDSPLHF
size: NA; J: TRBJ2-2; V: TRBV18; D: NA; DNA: TGTGCCAGCTCCGAGACGGGGGGCCGGCAGACCGGGGAGCTGTTTTTT; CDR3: CASSETGGRQTGELFF
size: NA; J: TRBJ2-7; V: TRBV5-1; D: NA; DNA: TGCGCCAACAACGGGGACCTCACCTCCTACGAGCAGTACTTC; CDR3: CANNGDLTSYEQYF
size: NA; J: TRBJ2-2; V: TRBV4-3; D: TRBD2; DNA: TGCGCCAGCAGCCGGAGACTAGCGGGGAACACCGGGGAGCTGTTTTTT; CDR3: CASSRRLAGNTGELFF
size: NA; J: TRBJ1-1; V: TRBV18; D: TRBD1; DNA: TGTGCCAGCTCACCAAAAATTTCAGGGGGCGGGGACCTGAACACTGAAGCTTTCTTT; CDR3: CASSPKISGGGDLNTEAFF